This T cell receptor beta chain emerged from a study of blood T cell repertoires in COVID-19. Study-level information: Acute and convalescent COVID-19 samples came from the United States, Italy and Spain. T cells, B-cell-depleted T cells, or PBMCs provided the cDNA or gDNA that served as material.

This clone was counted a single time. CDR1 SGHNT and CDR2 YYREEE come from the germline V gene (reference sequence). The CDR3 covers 13 residues. V lost 0 bases and J 4 bases, leaving 6 bases between the germline ends. In the authors' methods: The assay estimated nucleated cells by amplifying reference gene primers. The repertoire was sequenced with immunoSEQ multiplex PCR; TCRdb's copy has only in-frame clones and lacks some. V and J calls plus clone size are reproduced from that table; the DNA served to infer D and trimming. The sample shows 35,000 to 45,000 clones, about three quarters of them seen only once.

V is TRBV5-4 and J is TRBJ2-3; no clear D. This TCR was recovered from a man in his 70s with active or convalescent COVID-19. Specimen: peripheral blood. The CDR3 DNA sequence: TGTGCCAGCAGCTTGGCTTCAGCAGATACGCAGTATTTT. Its translation is CASSLASADTQYF.